These T cell receptor beta chains were read from a single sample in a study of CD8 T cells in ankylosing spondylitis. TCRdb reanalysed the 5' RACE reads using MiXCR and keeps one entry per CDR3 protein. This sample has a few hundred thousand distinct CDR3 sequences; approximately 17% occur once, and the top ten carry just over 1%. The sequenced material came from blood, either unsorted or a sorted T cell fraction (not recorded which). These receptor sequences come from a male donor with ankylosing spondylitis. Each CDR3 is given with its conserved first and last residue. The order of the fields is D gene, clone size, V gene, J gene, CDR3 DNA, CDR3 protein. A D gene is named only where the DNA matches it firmly. For some rows the clone size is stated as once, few or many, or as a class when expanded; others skip it.

D: TRBD2; size: -; V: TRBV6-1; J: TRBJ2-3; DNA: TGTGCCAGCAGTCCCACGACTAGCGGGACCGCGGATACGCAGTATTTT; CDR3: CASSPTTSGTADTQYF
D: -; size: -; V: TRBV28; J: TRBJ2-2; DNA: TGTGCCAGCATGGTGCAAAACACCGGGGAGCTGTTTTTT; CDR3: CASMVQNTGELFF
D: TRBD2; size: -; V: TRBV15; J: TRBJ2-5; DNA: TGTGCCACCAGCGGCGAAGGGACTAGCGGATTGTACCAAGAGACCCAGTACTTC; CDR3: CATSGEGTSGLYQETQYF
D: TRBD1; size: -; V: TRBV29-1; J: TRBJ2-3; DNA: TGCAGCGTTCGCCGGGACAGGGTTACAGATACGCAGTATTTT; CDR3: CSVRRDRVTDTQYF
D: -; size: -; V: TRBV18; J: TRBJ1-1; DNA: TGTGCCAGCTCACCCCCAGGGGAGGGCACTGAAGCTTTCTTT; CDR3: CASSPPGEGTEAFF
D: -; size: few; V: TRBV13; J: TRBJ2-3; DNA: TGTGCCAGCAGCTTCTCAGATGAGGATACGCAGTATTTT; CDR3: CASSFSDEDTQYF
D: -; size: few; V: TRBV6-1; J: TRBJ1-2; DNA: TGTGCCAGCAGGACCGACGGTGGTGATGGCTACACCTTC; CDR3: CASRTDGGDGYTF
D: -; size: few; V: TRBV4-2; J: TRBJ2-1; DNA: TGTGCCAGCAGCCAAGAGCGCCGACCCTACAATGAGCAGTTCTTC; CDR3: CASSQERRPYNEQFF
D: -; size: few; V: TRBV10-1; J: TRBJ2-7; DNA: TGCGCCAGCAGTGACCAGGGGAGGAAAGAGCAGTACTTC; CDR3: CASSDQGRKEQYF
D: -; size: -; V: TRBV28; J: TRBJ1-5; DNA: TGTGCCAGCAGTTTGGTCGACAGTAGCAATCAGCCCCAGCATTTT; CDR3: CASSLVDSSNQPQHF
D: TRBD1; size: -; V: TRBV11-2; J: TRBJ2-3; DNA: TGTGCCAGCAGCTTAGGGGGACCCGGGACAGGGAAGGTCACAGATACGCAGTATTTT; CDR3: CASSLGGPGTGKVTDTQYF